This TCR beta chain was identified during a study of CD8 T cells in ankylosing spondylitis. TCRdb itself ran the 5' RACE reads through MiXCR, one entry per CDR3 protein. The sample holds over 450,000 distinct CDR3 sequences, roughly 13% seen once. Study outcomes and limitations: Ankylosing spondylitis blood appeared to be characterized by a TCR beta motif of 8 or 9 highly homologous variants.

The V and J ends lost 0 bases and 6 bases respectively, with 3 bases between them. This CDR3 has 11 residues. Germline CDR1 is DFQATT and CDR2 is SNEGSKA (reference sequence). A remark on this clonotype: Its antigen is not identified.

The sample was blood, either unsorted or a sorted T cell fraction (not recorded which). The rearrangement joins TRBV20-1 to TRBJ2-1; D not resolved. The clonotype comes from a male donor with ankylosing spondylitis. Here the CDR3 reads CSAREINEQFF. CDR3 coding DNA: TGCAGTGCTAGAGAAATCAATGAGCAGTTCTTC.